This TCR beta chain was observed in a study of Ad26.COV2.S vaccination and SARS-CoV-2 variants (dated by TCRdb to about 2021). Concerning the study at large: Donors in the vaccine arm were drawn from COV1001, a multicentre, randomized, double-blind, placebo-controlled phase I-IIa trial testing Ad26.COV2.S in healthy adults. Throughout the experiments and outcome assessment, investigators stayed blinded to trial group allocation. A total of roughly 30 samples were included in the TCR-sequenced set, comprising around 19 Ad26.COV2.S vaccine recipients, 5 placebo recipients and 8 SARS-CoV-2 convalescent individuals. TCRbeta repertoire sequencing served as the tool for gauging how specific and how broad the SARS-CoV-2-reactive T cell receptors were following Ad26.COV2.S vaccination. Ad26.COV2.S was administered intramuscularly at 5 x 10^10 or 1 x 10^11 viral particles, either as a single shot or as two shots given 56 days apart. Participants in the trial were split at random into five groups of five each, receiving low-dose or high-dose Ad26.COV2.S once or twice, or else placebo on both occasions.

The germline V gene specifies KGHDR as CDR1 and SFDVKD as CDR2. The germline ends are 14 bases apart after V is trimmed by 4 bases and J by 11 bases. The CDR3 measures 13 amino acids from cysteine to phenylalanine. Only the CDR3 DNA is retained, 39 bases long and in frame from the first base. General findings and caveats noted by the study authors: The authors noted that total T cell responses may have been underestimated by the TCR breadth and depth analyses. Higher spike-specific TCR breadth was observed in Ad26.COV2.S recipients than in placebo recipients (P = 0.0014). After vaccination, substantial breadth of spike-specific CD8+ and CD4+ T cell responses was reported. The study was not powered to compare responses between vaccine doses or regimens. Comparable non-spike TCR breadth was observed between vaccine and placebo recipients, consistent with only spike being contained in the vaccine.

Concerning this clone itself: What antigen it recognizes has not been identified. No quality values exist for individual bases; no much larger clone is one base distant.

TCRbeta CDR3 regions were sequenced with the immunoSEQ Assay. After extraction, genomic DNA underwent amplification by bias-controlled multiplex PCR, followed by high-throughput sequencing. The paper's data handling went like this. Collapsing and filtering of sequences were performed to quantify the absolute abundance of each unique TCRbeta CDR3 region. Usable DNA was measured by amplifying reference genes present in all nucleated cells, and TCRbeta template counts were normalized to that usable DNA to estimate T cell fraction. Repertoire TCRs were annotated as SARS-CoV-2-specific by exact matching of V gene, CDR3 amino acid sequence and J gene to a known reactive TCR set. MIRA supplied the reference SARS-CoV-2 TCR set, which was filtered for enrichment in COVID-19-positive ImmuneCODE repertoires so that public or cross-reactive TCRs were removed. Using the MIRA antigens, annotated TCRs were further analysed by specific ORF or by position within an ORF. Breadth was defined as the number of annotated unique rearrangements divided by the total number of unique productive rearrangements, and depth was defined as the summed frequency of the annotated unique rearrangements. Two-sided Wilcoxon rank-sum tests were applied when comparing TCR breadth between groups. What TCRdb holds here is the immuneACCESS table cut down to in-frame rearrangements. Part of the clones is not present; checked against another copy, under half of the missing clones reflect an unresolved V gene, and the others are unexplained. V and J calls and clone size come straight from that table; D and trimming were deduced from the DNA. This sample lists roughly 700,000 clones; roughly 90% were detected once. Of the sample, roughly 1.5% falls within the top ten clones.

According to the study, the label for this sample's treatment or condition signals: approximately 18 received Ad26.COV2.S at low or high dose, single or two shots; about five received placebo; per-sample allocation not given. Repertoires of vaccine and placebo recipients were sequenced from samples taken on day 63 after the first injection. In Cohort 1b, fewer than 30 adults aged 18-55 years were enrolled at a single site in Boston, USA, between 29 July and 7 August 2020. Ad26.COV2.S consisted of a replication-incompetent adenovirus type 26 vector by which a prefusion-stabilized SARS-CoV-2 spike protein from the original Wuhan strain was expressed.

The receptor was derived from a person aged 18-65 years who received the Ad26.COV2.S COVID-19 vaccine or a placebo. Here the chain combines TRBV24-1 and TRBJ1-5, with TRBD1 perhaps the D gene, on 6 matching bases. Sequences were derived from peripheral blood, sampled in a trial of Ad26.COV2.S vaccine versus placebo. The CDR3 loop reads CATSDPSTGTQHF. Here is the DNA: TGTGCCACCAGTGACCCCTCGACAGGTACCCAGCATTTT.